The rows below give T cell receptor beta chains drawn from one sample of a study of blood T cells in healthy people across ages. TCRdb redid the calling of the 5' RACE reads with MiXCR, one entry per CDR3 protein. The sample has roughly 1.4 million distinct CDR3 sequences; around 59% are singletons. Sequenced material: blood. These TCRs come from a young man in good health. Each CDR3 is given with its conserved first and last residue.

V gene | CDR3 protein
TRBV7-9 | CASSETTGIPSYEQYF
TRBV5-1 | CASSFEAGTGRYEQYF
TRBV29-1 | CSVVGGSTDTQYF
TRBV10-3 | CAISTGTPHYGYTF
TRBV7-9 | CASSPPGDTQYF
TRBV29-1 | CSVESSGNSYEQYF
TRBV5-1 | CASSSPPEDYEQYF
TRBV28 | CASGAEGGLTSYEQYF
TRBV12-3/TRBV12-4 | CASGESGGTDTQYF
TRBV20-1 | CSARDSHRGTDTQYF